The next 21 T cell receptor beta chains were all read from a single sample in a study of blood T cell repertoires in COVID-19. Method: immunoSEQ multiplex PCR; TCRdb's copy keeps in-frame clones and lacks some. Of 85,000 to 120,000 clones listed, under 90% were seen once; the top ten hold 11% to 15%. What was sequenced was peripheral blood. The receptors stem from an older woman with acute or convalescent COVID-19.

A few counts support this clone. The chain recombines TRBV28 with TRBJ2-7; unclear D gene. The CDR3 spans 15 residues. V was trimmed by 3 bases and J by 0 bases, leaving 12 bases between them. Germline-derived CDR1 and CDR2 are MDHEN and SYDVKM. In nucleotides, the CDR3 is TGTGCCAGCAGTTTTGTTTTTCACAGCTCCTACGAGCAGTACTTC. Protein product: CASSFVFHSSYEQYF.

This chain connects TRBV11-3 to TRBJ2-7; 8 nucleotides match TRBD2. With 1 base clipped from V and 5 bases from J, the junction kept 7 bases outside the gene matches. From germline, CDR1 is SGHNT and CDR2 YENEEA. The CDR3 runs 15 residues. CDR3 in DNA: TGTGCCAGCAGCTTAGGAACGGGGGGGCAGGACGAGCAGTACTTC. Translating it yields CASSLGTGGQDEQYF.

V gene TRBV12-3 or TRBV12-4 combines with J gene TRBJ1-2; no definite D call. This CDR3 region has 13 residues. Between the trimmed V and J ends, which lost 3 bases and 4 bases, there was a span of 9 bases. The chain's CDR3 is CASSFGRIYGYTF. DNA for the CDR3: TGTGCCAGCAGTTTCGGCAGGATCTATGGCTACACCTTC.

The gene calls are TRBV19 and TRBJ1-1; D is undetermined. Trimming cost V 4 bases and J 1 base, with 16 bases left between them. The germline V gene has CDR1 LNHDA and CDR2 SQIVND (reference sequence). The CDR3 runs 16 residues. The DNA of the CDR3 is TGTGCCAGTAGTAGATTAGTGGAAGGAGAGAACACTGAAGCTTTCTTT. As protein: CASSRLVEGENTEAFF.

This clone was found once. The chain couples TRBV16 to TRBJ1-6, with D possibly TRBD1 on 6 matching bases. CDR1 KGHSY and CDR2 FQNENV come from the germline V gene. V dropped 0 bases and J dropped 9 bases, with 12 bases sitting between them. There are 15 residues in the CDR3. The CDR3 DNA reads as TGTGCCAGCAGCCAATCAGAACAGGGCTTTTCACCCCTCCACTTT. As protein: CASSQSEQGFSPLHF.

The chain uses TRBV2 and TRBJ1-4; tentative D call: TRBD1 (5 bases). Germline CDR1 and CDR2: SNHLY and FYNNEI. V lost 1 base and J 7 bases, leaving 13 bases between the germline ends. There are 15 residues in the CDR3. The CDR3 here is CASSEGSGIGEKLFF. CDR3 DNA sequence: TGTGCCAGCAGTGAAGGGTCAGGGATCGGTGAAAAACTGTTTTTT.

The genes are TRBV7-9 and TRBJ1-2, with a possible D match to TRBD1 (6 bases). The CDR3 consists of 14 residues. With 0 bases removed from V and 4 bases from J, the gap between germline ends came to 9 bases. Germline V gives CDR1 SEHNR, CDR2 FQNEAQ (reference sequence). CDR3: CASSLAAGAYGYTF. CDR3 sequence (DNA): TGTGCCAGCAGCTTAGCGGCGGGGGCCTATGGCTACACCTTC.

The chain is built from TRBV5-1 and TRBJ1-2; 9 bases are a match to TRBD1. The CDR3 loop spans 13 amino acids. The junction had 3 bases not matched to a gene; V was cut back by 3 bases and J by 6 bases. CDR1 SGHRS and CDR2 YFSETQ come from the germline V gene. Here the CDR3 reads CASSYRDRDGYTF. The DNA of the CDR3 is TGCGCCAGCAGCTACCGGGACAGGGATGGCTACACCTTC.

The rearrangement links TRBV18 to TRBJ1-4, with D maybe TRBD1 (6 bases). The length of the CDR3 is 14 residues. With 4 bases removed from V and 8 bases from J, the gap between germline ends came to 14 bases. Germline lookup yields CDR1 KGHSH and CDR2 LQKENI. The CDR3 region is CASSLDPGAEKLFF. The CDR3 DNA reads as TGTGCCAGCTCACTAGATCCAGGGGCGGAAAAACTGTTTTTT.

The chain carries TRBV5-1 and TRBJ1-1; 9 bases are a match to TRBD1. Germline-derived CDR1 and CDR2 are SGHRS and YFSETQ. V lost 4 bases to trimming and J lost 6 bases; unmatched junction nucleotides: 4. The CDR3 totals 13 residues. Written as DNA, the CDR3 is TGCGCCAGCAGCGAGGGACAGGGAGCTGAAGCTTTCTTT. It yields the protein CASSEGQGAEAFF.

The chain combines TRBV5-6 with TRBJ2-4; 9 bases map to TRBD2. V shed 4 bases and J 0 bases; nucleotides not matched to a gene: 11. Germline V lookup: CDR1 SGHDT, CDR2 YYEEEE. The CDR3 length is 18 residues. Written as DNA, the CDR3 is TGTGCCAGCAGCCTGTGGCGGGCGGGGGGGCTAGCCAAAAACATTCAGTACTTC. Its protein is CASSLWRAGGLAKNIQYF.

V gene TRBV6-1 combines with J gene TRBJ1-1, with 8 positions matching TRBD1. J lost 6 bases, V lost 1 base, and 7 bases had no gene match. Germline CDR1 and CDR2: MNHNS and SASEGT. The CDR3 consists of 15 residues. The CDR3, as DNA: TGTGCCAGCAGTGAAGAGACAGGGGTATTCTCTGAAGCTTTCTTT. It translates to CASSEETGVFSEAFF.

The chain employs TRBV28 and TRBJ2-5, with a tentative D call TRBD2 (6 bases). The germline V gene has CDR1 MDHEN and CDR2 SYDVKM. The germline V and J ends were trimmed by 3 bases and 5 bases, with 10 bases remaining between them. The CDR3 contains 13 residues. The CDR3: CASSLVAAETQYF. In nucleotides, the CDR3 is TGTGCCAGCAGTTTGGTAGCGGCGGAGACCCAGTACTTC.

This clone showed up just a few times. The V call is TRBV12-5, the J call TRBJ1-1; 9 positions match TRBD1. Germline trimming cut 9 bases from V and 6 bases from J; bases unmatched to any gene: 8. Germline lookup yields CDR1 LGHNT and CDR2 FRNRAP. The CDR3 covers 13 residues. The CDR3 coding sequence is TGTGCTAGCCGGGACAGGGAAGCGGCTGAAGCTTTCTTT. Translated, it gives CASRDREAAEAFF.

The chain is built from TRBV28 and TRBJ2-5; 8 positions agree with TRBD1. With 4 bases clipped from V and 1 base from J, the junction kept 17 bases outside the gene matches. The CDR3 spans 19 residues. Per germline, CDR1 MDHEN and CDR2 SYDVKM. The DNA of the CDR3 is TGTGCCAGCAGTTCTCCAGGGGGCGATTATGTAGGGCCCCAAGAGACCCAGTACTTC. Translated, it gives CASSSPGGDYVGPQETQYF.

V and J are TRBV24-1 and TRBJ1-1; unclear D gene. Germline CDR1 KGHDR, CDR2 SFDVKD. Between the trimmed V and J ends, which lost 8 bases and 0 bases, there was a span of 15 bases. The CDR3 extends over 15 amino acids. CDR3 in DNA: TGTGCCACCAACCGAACCCGGGGAATGAACACTGAAGCTTTCTTT. Its translation is CATNRTRGMNTEAFF.

The V gene is TRBV3-1 (or the pseudogene TRBV3-2), the J gene TRBJ2-7; 8 nucleotides match TRBD2. The V and J ends lost 3 bases and 6 bases, in that order; junction bases with no gene match: 10. This CDR3 contains 15 residues. The germline gives CDR1 LGHDT, CDR2 YNNKEL (reference sequence). The CDR3 nucleotides are TGTGCCAGCAGCCAGAGTAGCGGGGCATCGGGCGAGCAGTACTTC. This sequence encodes CASSQSSGASGEQYF.

The rearrangement links TRBV6-2 or TRBV6-3 to TRBJ2-5; D not certain. The CDR3 totals 11 residues. V was cut by 5 bases and J by 4 bases, with 5 bases left in between. The V gene's germline CDR1 is MNHEY and CDR2 SVGEGT. The CDR3 here is CASSRGETQYF. The CDR3, as DNA: TGTGCCAGCAGTCGAGGAGAGACCCAGTACTTC.

The chain uses TRBV7-9 and TRBJ2-7, with TRBD1 as a possible D gene (6 bases). V lost 1 base to trimming and J lost 4 bases, with 14 bases between them. The CDR3 has 15 amino acids. Germline lookup yields CDR1 SEHNR and CDR2 FQNEAQ (reference sequence). The CDR3 coding sequence is TGTGCCAGCAGCTTAGGTGGTGGGGGCGAATACGAGCAGTACTTC. This encodes CASSLGGGGEYEQYF.

V gene TRBV21-1 combines with J gene TRBJ2-1; TRBD2 is taken as the D call from the table, unchecked against the DNA. TRBV21-1 is annotated as a pseudogene. The length of the CDR3 is 14 residues. CDR3 region: CASRWTSGLGEQFF. CDR3 coding DNA: TGTGCCAGCAGATGGACTAGCGGGTTGGGGGAGCAGTTCTTC.

This rearrangement joins TRBV9 to TRBJ2-5, with D possibly matching TRBD1 (6 bases). Germline lookup yields CDR1 SGDLS and CDR2 YYNGEE. CDR3 length: 13 residues. The V and J ends lost 4 bases and 3 bases respectively, with 10 bases between them. The CDR3 here is CASSMTGEETQYF. The CDR3 DNA follows: TGTGCCAGCAGCATGACAGGAGAAGAGACCCAGTACTTC.